This T cell receptor (beta chain) was sequenced in a study of T cell repertoires in cytomegalovirus infection. TCRdb reprocessed the reads with MiXCR, giving one entry per CDR3 protein. This sample has 90,000 to 110,000 distinct CDR3 sequences, with about 30% found just once. In the case of this clonotype: Its specificity is unknown.

The CDR3 has 16 amino acids. Germline loops: CDR1 SGHTA, CDR2 FQGNSA. V was trimmed by 1 base and J by 3 bases, leaving 13 bases between them. The chain joins TRBV7-2 to TRBJ2-1, with a possible D match to TRBD2 (7 bases). The clonotype was recovered from a human donor in good health (CMV status not recorded). Some clones in this sample may be carry-over from other donors' samples. The sample in question was CD8+ T cells from cultured PBMCs, obtained from culture after CMV antigen stimulation. This CDR3 reads CASSLEGGGHYNEQFF. CDR3 nucleotides: TGTGCCAGCAGCTTAGAAGGCGGGGGACACTACAATGAGCAGTTCTTC.